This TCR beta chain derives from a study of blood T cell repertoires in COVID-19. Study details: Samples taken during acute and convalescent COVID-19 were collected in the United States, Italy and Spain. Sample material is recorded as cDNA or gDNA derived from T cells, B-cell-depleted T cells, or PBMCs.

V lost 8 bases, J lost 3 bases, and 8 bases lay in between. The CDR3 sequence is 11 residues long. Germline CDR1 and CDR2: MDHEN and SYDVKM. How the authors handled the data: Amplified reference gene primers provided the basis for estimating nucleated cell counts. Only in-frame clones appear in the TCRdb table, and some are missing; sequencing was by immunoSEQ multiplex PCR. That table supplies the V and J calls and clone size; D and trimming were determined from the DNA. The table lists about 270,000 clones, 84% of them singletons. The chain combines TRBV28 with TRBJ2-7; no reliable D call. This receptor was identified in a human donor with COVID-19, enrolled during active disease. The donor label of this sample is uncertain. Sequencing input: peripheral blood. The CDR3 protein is CASQLSYEQYF. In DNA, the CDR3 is TGTGCCAGCCAACTAAGCTACGAGCAGTACTTC.